The 14 T cell receptor beta chains below come from one sample, sequenced in a study of CD8+ T cells in alopecia areata. Extracted RNA was reverse transcribed into cDNA, the sequencing template. The table came from immunoSEQ multiplex PCR; TCRdb's copy has only in-frame clones and leaves some out. The sample presents about 18,000 clones, none singletons. Pooled cells of cutaneous lymph node origin were sorted on CD4, CD8alpha, NKG2D, NKG2ACE and other markers. The sample comprised CD8+ T cells sorted from a lymph node. These receptor sequences come from a C3H/HeJ mouse with alopecia areata. MHC haplotype of the mouse line: H2-k.

This clone occurred many times. Any gene name here is a mouse gene name. The CDR3 extends 4 residues past the end of the read, so its final part is completed from the germline J gene. The V gene is TRBV1, the J gene TRBJ1-1; D remains ambiguous. Germline V lookup: CDR1 NSQYPW, CDR2 LRSPGD (reference sequence). CDR3 length: 13 residues. V lost 0 bases, J lost 4 bases, and 6 bases lay in between. CDR3 sequence: CTCSADQVTEVFF. Partial CDR3 DNA: TGCACCTGCAGTGCAGATCAGGTCACA. The variable domain in full, completed from reference TRBV1 and TRBJ1-1, reads VTLLEQNPRWRLVPRGQAVNLRCILKNSQYPWMSWYQQDLQKQLQWLFTLRSPGDKEVKSLPGADYLATRVTDTELRLQVANMSQGRTLYCTCSADQVTEVFFGKGTRLTVV.

In its sample, this clone was seen many times. The germline and genes are mouse ones. Read data end 4 residues before the CDR3 end; the end is taken from the germline J gene. V usage is TRBV1 and J usage is TRBJ2-1; 9 nucleotides agree with TRBD1. There are 14 residues in the CDR3. CDR1 is NSQYPW, CDR2 LRSPGD, per germline (reference sequence). The junction had 1 base not matched to a gene; V was cut back by 4 bases and J by 3 bases. The DNA read from the CDR3 is TGCACCTGCAGTGGACAGGGGGGCTATGCT. This gives the protein CTCSGQGGYA. The entire CDR3 protein is CTCSGQGGYAEQFF.

Comments on this clone: Mouse names are used for the genes. Read coverage stops 4 residues before the CDR3 terminus; the germline J gene supplies the remainder. The V and J genes are TRBV19 and TRBJ2-1; 12 bases are shared with TRBD2. After removal of 6 bases from V and 2 bases from J, the junction contained 6 bases not matched to a gene. The CDR3 is 16 amino acids. The germline gives CDR1 FNHDT, CDR2 SITEND (reference sequence). CDR3 amino acids: CASTLGLGGYYAEQFF. The CDR3 bases that were read are TGTGCCAGCACCCTGGGACTGGGGGGATACTATGCT.

This clone came up many times. Gene names and germline refer to mouse. The sequenced fragment ends 4 residues before the CDR3 boundary, so the rest is inferred from the germline J gene. The chain combines TRBV13-3 with TRBJ2-3; D may be TRBD1 (6 bases). CDR1 is NNHDY, CDR2 SYVADS, per germline. The CDR3 length is 14 residues. The ends were cut back, 4 bases at V and 0 bases at J, with 9 bases in the middle. CDR3 DNA, as far as it was read: TGTGCCAGCAGTTGGACAGCTAGTGCAGAA. Its protein product is CASSWTASAE. The entire CDR3 is CASSWTASAETLYF.

Ten or more counts support this clone. Mouse germline and gene names are used. With the read ending 4 residues before the CDR3 end, the germline J gene is used to fill in that end. The chain has TRBV19 and TRBJ2-5; weak D call: TRBD1 (5 bases). CDR3 size: 13 residues. V gave up 7 bases and J gave up 0 bases, with 9 bases separating them. Germline assignment: CDR1 FNHDT and CDR2 SITEND (reference sequence). CDR3 bases read: TGTGCCAGCGAGGACATTAACCAAGAC. Translated: CASEDINQD. The full CDR3 protein reads CASEDINQDTQYF.

Notes on this clone: Here the gene names and germline are mouse. The read ends 4 residues shy of where the CDR3 ends; the end is completed using the germline J gene. J is TRBJ1-4 and V is TRBV31, with D hard to call. V lost 2 bases and J lost 0, with 4 bases in between. The CDR3 has 13 residues. Germline CDR1 is GKSSPN and CDR2 is SITVG. The CDR3 loop reads CAWSDISNERLFF. Partial CDR3 DNA: TGTGCCTGGAGTGACATTTCCAACGAA.

This clone was seen many times. The gene symbols are mouse symbols. CDR3 DNA, as far as it was read: TGTGCCAGCAGTGACACAATCTAT. As protein: CASSDTIY. The full CDR3 protein is CASSDTIYEQYF. This chain connects TRBV13-1 to TRBJ2-7; the D is unclear. Sequencing ends 4 residues short of the CDR3 end; the germline J gene provides the rest. With 2 bases removed from V and 3 bases from J, the gap between germline ends came to 6 bases. Germline assignment: CDR1 NSHNY and CDR2 SYGAGN. This CDR3 is built from 12 residues.

A few counts support this clone. Mouse names are used for the genes. With the read ending 4 residues before the CDR3 end, the germline J gene is used to fill in that end. The chain has TRBV1 and TRBJ1-1, with a tentative D call TRBD1 (6 bases). Germline V gene data show CDR1 as NSQYPW and CDR2 as LRSPGD (reference sequence). The CDR3 length is 12 residues. The sequenced CDR3 bases are TGCACCTGCAGTGCACGCAGGGGA. As protein: CTCSARRG. The entire CDR3 sequence reads CTCSARRGEVFF.

The sample holds a few counts of this clone. The genes are named according to mouse. Read data end 4 residues before the CDR3 end; the end is taken from the germline J gene. The chain joins TRBV19 to TRBJ1-1; TRBD1 matches 8 bases. Germline lookup yields CDR1 FNHDT and CDR2 SITEND (reference sequence). V lost 4 bases to trimming and J lost 3 bases; unmatched junction nucleotides: 11. The CDR3 is made up of 16 amino acids. The CDR3 here is CASSPTGEEEYTEVFF. The sequenced part of the CDR3 DNA is TGTGCCAGCAGTCCGACAGGGGAGGAAGAGTACACA.

This clone was counted a few times. The genes are named according to mouse. The read falls 4 residues short of the CDR3 end, and the missing part is taken from the germline J gene. The V gene is TRBV13-2, the J gene TRBJ1-4; D uncertain. Germline CDR1 reads NNHNN; CDR2 reads SYGAGS (reference sequence). There are 14 residues in the CDR3. V was cut by 0 bases and J by 1 base, with 4 bases left in between. The chain's CDR3 is CASGDDSSNERLFF. Partial CDR3 DNA: TGTGCCAGCGGTGATGACAGTTCCAACGAA.

This clone was found a few times. Germline and genes here are mouse. The observed sequence ends 4 residues before the CDR3 terminus, with the missing tail filled in from the germline J gene. V is TRBV19 and J is TRBJ1-1; TRBD1 aligns across 9 bases. Per germline, CDR1 FNHDT and CDR2 SITEND (reference sequence). The CDR3 covers 14 residues. The sequenced part of the CDR3 DNA is TGTGCCAGCAGTATCCTAACAGGGGGCGGA. Its protein is CASSILTGGG. The entire CDR3 protein is CASSILTGGGEVFF. Based on the CDR3 plus reference TRBV19 and TRBJ1-1, the full variable domain is GGIITQTPKFLIGQEGQKLTLKCQQNFNHDTMYWYRQDSGKGLRLIYYSITENDLQKGDLSEGYDASREKKSSFSLTVTSAQKNEMAVFLCASSILTGGGEVFFGKGTRLTVV.

This clone was counted many times. Gene names are the mouse ones. The missing CDR3 end, 4 residues past where the read stops, is filled in from the germline J gene. The chain combines TRBV13-3 with TRBJ2-2, with 11 positions matching TRBD1. This CDR3 is built from 15 residues. V shed 5 bases and J 4 bases; nucleotides not matched to a gene: 4. CDR1 is NNHDY, CDR2 SYVADS, per germline. The CDR3 protein is CASRAGTGGTGQLYF. The sequenced CDR3 bases are TGTGCCAGCAGAGCCGGGACAGGGGGCACCGGG.

Note on this clone: Given a far larger clone just one base away, this is likely a sequencing read error. The gene symbols are mouse symbols. The CDR3 goes on 4 residues after the read ends, and that part is filled in from the germline J gene. J is TRBJ2-4 and V is TRBV5, with D uncertain. Looked up from germline, CDR1 is LGHNA and CDR2 is YNLKQL (reference sequence). Trimming took 3 bases from V and 0 from J, leaving 4 bases between them. The CDR3 is 13 amino acids. The sequenced part of the CDR3 DNA is TGTGCCAGCAGCCAGGGGAGTCAAAAC. Amino acids: CASSQGSQN. The entire CDR3 protein reads CASSQGSQNTLYF.

There are many counts of this clone. The DNA translation disagrees with the TCRdb protein at residue 13, so the protein in this description comes from the DNA. The germline and genes are mouse ones. The read ends 3 residues shy of where the CDR3 ends; the end is completed using the germline J gene. The chain links TRBV12-1 to TRBJ1-3; 9 bases line up with TRBD1. This CDR3 region has 16 residues. Trimming took 0 bases from V and 0 from J; bases not matched to a gene: 2. CDR1 SGHSN and CDR2 HYEKVE come from the germline V gene. The CDR3 loop reads CASSLRDRDSGNTLYF. CDR3 DNA, as far as it was read: TGTGCCAGCTCTCTCCGGGACAGGGATTCTGGAAATACG.